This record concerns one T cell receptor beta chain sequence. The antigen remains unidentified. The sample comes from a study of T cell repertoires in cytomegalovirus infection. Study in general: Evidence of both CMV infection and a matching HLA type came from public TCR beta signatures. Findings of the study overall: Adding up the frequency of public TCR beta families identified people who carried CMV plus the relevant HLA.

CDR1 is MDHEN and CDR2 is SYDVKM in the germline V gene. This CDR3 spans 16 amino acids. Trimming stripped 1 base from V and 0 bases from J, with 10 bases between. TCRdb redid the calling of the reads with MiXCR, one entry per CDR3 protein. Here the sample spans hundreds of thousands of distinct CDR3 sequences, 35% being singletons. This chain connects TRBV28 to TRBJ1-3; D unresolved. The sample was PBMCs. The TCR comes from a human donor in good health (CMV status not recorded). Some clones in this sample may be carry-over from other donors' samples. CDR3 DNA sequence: TGTGCCAGCAGTTTATCTGGCAGTCACTCTGGAAACACCATATATTTT. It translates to CASSLSGSHSGNTIYF.